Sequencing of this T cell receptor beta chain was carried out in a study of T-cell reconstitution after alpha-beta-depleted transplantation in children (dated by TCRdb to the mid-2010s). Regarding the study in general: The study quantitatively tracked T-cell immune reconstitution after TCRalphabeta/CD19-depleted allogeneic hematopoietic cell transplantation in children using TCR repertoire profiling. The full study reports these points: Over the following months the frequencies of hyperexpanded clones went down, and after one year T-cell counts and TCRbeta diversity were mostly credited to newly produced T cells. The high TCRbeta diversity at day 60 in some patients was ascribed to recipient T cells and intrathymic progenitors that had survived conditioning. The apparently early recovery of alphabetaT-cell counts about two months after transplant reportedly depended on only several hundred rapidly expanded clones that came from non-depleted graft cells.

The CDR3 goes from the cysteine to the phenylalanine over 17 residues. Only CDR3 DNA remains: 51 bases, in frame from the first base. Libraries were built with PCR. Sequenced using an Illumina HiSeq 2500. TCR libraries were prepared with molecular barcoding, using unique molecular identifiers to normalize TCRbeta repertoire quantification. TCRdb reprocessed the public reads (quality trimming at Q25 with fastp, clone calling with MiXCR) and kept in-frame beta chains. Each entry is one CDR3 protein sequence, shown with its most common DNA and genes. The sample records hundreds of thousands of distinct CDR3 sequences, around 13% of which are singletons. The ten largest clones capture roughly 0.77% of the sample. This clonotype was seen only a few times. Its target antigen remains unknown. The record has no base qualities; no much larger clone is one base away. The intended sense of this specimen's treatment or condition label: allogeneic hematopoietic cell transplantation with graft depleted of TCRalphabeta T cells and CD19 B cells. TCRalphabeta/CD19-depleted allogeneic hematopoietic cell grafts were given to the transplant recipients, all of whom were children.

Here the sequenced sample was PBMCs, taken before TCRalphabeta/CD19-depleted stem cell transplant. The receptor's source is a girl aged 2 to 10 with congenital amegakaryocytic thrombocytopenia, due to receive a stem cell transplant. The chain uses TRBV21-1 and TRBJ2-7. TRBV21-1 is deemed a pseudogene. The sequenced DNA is TGTGCCAGCATCTCCTCACGATTCCGATGTCTCTCCTACGAGCAGTACTTC. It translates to CASISSRFRCLSYEQYF.